Shown below are 2 T cell receptor beta chains from a single sample sequenced in a study of T cell repertoires in cytomegalovirus infection. No antigen has been assigned to these receptors. TCRdb re-analysed the reads in MiXCR, keeping a single row per CDR3 protein. The sample yields 700,000 to 900,000 distinct CDR3 sequences, just under 30% seen once. The sample in question was cultured CD8+ T cells from PBMCs, obtained from culture after CMV antigen stimulation. These receptor sequences come from a human donor in good health (CMV status not recorded). Some clones in this sample may be carry-over from other donors' samples.

This clonotype was counted ten times or more. The chain carries TRBV7-8 and TRBJ2-4; 10 bases map to TRBD2. The CDR3 covers 16 residues. V dropped 3 bases and J dropped 7; count of bases not matched to a gene: 9. The germline gives CDR1 SGHVS, CDR2 FQNEAQ. CDR3 bases: TGTGCCAGCAGCTTCTGGCTAGCGGGGGTGGAGAACATTCAGTACTTC. The encoded protein is CASSFWLAGVENIQYF.

V gene TRBV28 combines with J gene TRBJ1-2, with D uncertain. Trimming took off 7 bases at V and 8 bases at J, with 14 bases between the two ends. Germline V gene data show CDR1 as MDHEN and CDR2 as SYDVKM. The CDR3 spans 12 residues. CDR3 sequence: CASKKGGLGYTF. CDR3 nucleotides: TGTGCCAGCAAGAAGGGAGGTCTCGGCTACACCTTC.